The entry below describes one TCR beta chain. This clonotype was observed at least ten times. No antigen is known for it. There are no base qualities to consult, and no much larger clone falls within one base. The record originates from a study of T cells in Graves' hyperthyroidism and ophthalmopathy (dated by TCRdb to 2018 to 2020). For the wider study: Peripheral blood samples were taken at the time of initial diagnosis, prior to any treatment. To identify distinguishing TCR V-J signatures, a discovery cohort of around 100 patients was used, comprising some 45 with Graves' ophthalmopathy and some 60 with stable Graves' hyperthyroidism. Whether ophthalmopathy could be predicted prospectively was tested in an independent validation cohort made up of some 20 hyperthyroidism patients plus 17 patients who later progressed to ophthalmopathy. The 75 to 100 discovery patients were randomly split 7:3 into training and test sets. Thyroid tissue and blood T-cell repertoires from six Graves' hyperthyroidism patients were also compared in the study. After blood sampling, hyperthyroidism patients were treated with methimazole at a starting dose of 30 mg daily, and ophthalmopathy patients were treated with high-dose intravenous methylprednisolone. TCR Vbeta CDR3 sequencing of around 130 peripheral blood samples (over 40 ophthalmopathy, under 80 hyperthyroidism and roughly 17 progressor patients) is reported in the paper.

General findings and caveats noted by the study authors: Sample size was not statistically predetermined, and blinding of investigators to group allocation was not performed. During validation, the model predicted progression to ophthalmopathy a median of approximately 7 months ahead of onset, with roughly 65% sensitivity and 72.22% specificity. Ophthalmopathy was separated from stable hyperthyroidism by a 13 V-J signature model, with approximately 90% sensitivity and roughly 81% specificity obtained in cross-validation and 80%/75% obtained in testing. Most expanded thyroid clonotypes (frequency above 0.001) were also detected in blood, suggesting blood repertoires may reflect thyroid immune responses.

Amplification of TCR beta CDR3 regions was carried out from RNA transcripts. For the first round of RT-PCR on the TCR CDR3, the HTBI primer set was used together with the Qiagen OneStep RT-PCR kit. Libraries were constructed in a second round of multiplex PCR, after which size selection and purification were performed. The libraries were sequenced on an Illumina HiSeq2000 using paired-end 100 bp reads. The authors' pipeline ran thus. SOAPnuke was used to process the raw data, removing reads that contained adapters or uncalled bases, had a mean Phred below 15, or lacked an exact match to the constant primer or identifier. High-quality paired reads were merged using COPE v1.2.5, and each unique nucleotide sequence was defined as a clonotype. Clonotypes were aligned to IMGT TRBV, TRBD and TRBJ reference segments using MiTCR v1.1. The analysis was restricted to V-J combinations with a frequency above 0.0001, which together covered 98% to 99.2% of the repertoires. A TCS score was defined as the ratio of F50 (clonal expansion) to E x V (chaos), with BLOSUM62-based TCRdist applied between CDR3 peptides within each V-J. Welch's t-statistics and random forest reduced approximately 520 V-J features to roughly 13, which were used in a naive Bayes classifier (R e1071). In-frame beta chains were kept once TCRdb had trimmed the public reads at Q25 with fastp and called clones with MiXCR. CDR3 protein duplicates are merged, each entry listing the most common genes and DNA. The V and J calls were determined by TCRdb, not by the authors. For this sample the table gives around 560,000 distinct CDR3 sequences, of which around 17% were detected only once. The top ten clonotypes cover 15% to 20% of the sample.

A patient counted as having stable Graves' hyperthyroidism if no progression to ophthalmopathy occurred over 18 months of follow-up. Hyperthyroidism patients were newly diagnosed, with disease duration under 2 months, and aged 18 to 65 years. Patients with uncontrolled infections, other autoimmune diseases, pregnancy or lactation were excluded. Diagnoses relied on clinical symptoms, serum thyroxine and TRAb, thyroid ultrasound and orbital computed tomography. PBMCs were isolated from roughly 10 ml of fresh peripheral blood by Ficoll-Paque density gradient centrifugation. Trizol reagent was used to extract total RNA, and RNA quality was then checked on an Agilent 2100 Bioanalyzer. V gives up 5 bases and J gives up 0 bases, and the segment between their germline ends measures 24 bases. According to the germline V gene, CDR1 reads SGHTA and CDR2 reads FQGNSA. The CDR3 has 19 amino acids, counting the end cysteine and phenylalanine. The read is trimmed to its CDR3 DNA, 57 bases read in frame from base 1.

Specimen: blood. The clonotype was recovered from a woman aged 18-29 years with Graves' hyperthyroidism. The chain employs TRBV7-2 and TRBJ2-3; the D call is tentative, TRBD1 or TRBD2, as each matches 5 bases. The nucleotide sequence reads as follows: TGTGCCAGCAGCGTCCGCGGGTCAGGGCGGTGGGCGAGCACAGATACGCAGTATTTT. Translated, it gives CASSVRGSGRWASTDTQYF.